Following are 30 T cell receptor beta chains from one sample sequenced in a study of cytomegalovirus exposure and HLA in healthy donors. With 60 Vbeta and 13 Jbeta primers, the PCR was carried out. Sequencing was performed with immunoSEQ multiplex PCR; in TCRdb, only in-frame clones are kept and a portion is missing. The data show around 84,000 clones, and the top ten clones hold about 4.6%. Material for sequencing was PBMCs. The receptors derive from a man younger than 45 in good health and CMV-seronegative.

The J gene is TRBJ1-3, the V gene TRBV28; D not certain. Trimming stripped 3 bases from V and 2 bases from J, with 5 bases between. The CDR3 loop spans 13 amino acids. The germline gives CDR1 MDHEN, CDR2 SYDVKM. In DNA, the CDR3 is TGTGCCAGCAGTTTTGTTACTGGAAACACCATATATTTT. Translating gives CASSFVTGNTIYF.

CDR3 loop: CASRARQSGRITGELFF. The CDR3 bases are TGTGCCAGCAGGGCAAGACAATCAGGGCGGATCACCGGGGAGCTGTTTTTT. The chain employs TRBV11-2 and TRBJ2-2; tentatively, D is TRBD1 (5 bases). The germline V gene has CDR1 SGHAT and CDR2 FQNNGV. CDR3 size: 17 residues. V gave up 6 bases and J gave up 4 bases, with 21 bases separating them.

The CDR3 DNA is TGCAGCGGGAACCCAAGGGGGCTCTACGAGCAGTACTTC. Translation gives CSGNPRGLYEQYF. This rearrangement joins TRBV29-1 to TRBJ2-7; 7 bases align to TRBD1. The CDR3 is 13 residues long. Losses at the gene ends were 7 bases for V and 3 bases for J; bases not matched to a gene: 9. Germline V lookup: CDR1 SQVTM, CDR2 ANQGSEA.

The chain employs TRBV5-1 and TRBJ1-1; 12 nucleotides agree with TRBD1. CDR1 is SGHRS and CDR2 is YFSETQ in the germline V gene. This CDR3 has 19 residues. Trimming took 0 bases from V and 4 from J; bases not matched to a gene: 13. The CDR3 DNA reads as TGCGCCAGCAGCTTGGGTCGGGACAGGGGGCGATCTTGGGTCACTGAAGCTTTCTTT. It is translated as CASSLGRDRGRSWVTEAFF.

The V call is TRBV7-9, the J call TRBJ2-5; possible D gene TRBD1, 5 bases. Germline loops: CDR1 SEHNR, CDR2 FQNEAQ (reference sequence). The CDR3 totals 15 residues. V was cut by 5 bases and J by 5 bases, with 18 bases left in between. CDR3 region: CASSPGHRIGETQYF. CDR3 sequence (DNA): TGTGCCAGCAGCCCCGGACACAGGATTGGGGAGACCCAGTACTTC.

The V call is TRBV6-1, the J call TRBJ2-7; a weak D match, TRBD2 (6 bases). Germline V gene sequence: CDR1 MNHNS, CDR2 SASEGT. V lost 2 bases and J 7 bases, leaving 18 bases between the germline ends. The CDR3 spans 15 residues. CDR3 sequence (DNA): TGTGCCAGCAGTGAATCCCTCGGGTTCGGGAGTGAGCAGTACTTC. This gives the protein CASSESLGFGSEQYF.

This chain joins TRBV9 and TRBJ2-5, with D possibly matching TRBD2 (5 bases). CDR1 is SGDLS, CDR2 YYNGEE, per germline. The CDR3 contains 15 residues. V was shortened by 3 bases and J by 2 bases, with 14 bases between the two germline ends. The DNA for the CDR3 is TGTGCCAGCAGCGGATTGACGGGGAGTCAAGAGACCCAGTACTTC. Protein product: CASSGLTGSQETQYF.

The chain is built from TRBV20-1 and TRBJ1-2, with D perhaps matching TRBD1 (5 bases). V lost 4 bases and J 4 bases, leaving 7 bases between the germline ends. The CDR3 extends over 11 amino acids. From germline, CDR1 is DFQATT and CDR2 SNEGSKA (reference sequence). The CDR3 region has the DNA TGCAGTGCTACGACAGTCTATGGCTACACCTTC. Encoded protein: CSATTVYGYTF.

The rearrangement joins TRBV5-4 to TRBJ2-7; 11 nucleotides align to TRBD1. This CDR3 has 15 residues. Germline V gene lookup returns CDR1 SGHNT and CDR2 YYREEE (reference sequence). V gave up 0 bases and J gave up 6 bases; unmatched junction bases: 5. The DNA of the CDR3 is TGTGCCAGCAGCTTGGCCGGGACAGGGGGTGCCGAGCAGTACTTC. Its protein is CASSLAGTGGAEQYF.

The genes are TRBV4-1 and TRBJ2-3; D possibly corresponds to TRBD2 (6 bases). The CDR3 spans 14 residues. Trimming removed 6 bases from V and 7 bases from J, with 17 bases in between. In germline, CDR1 is MGHRA, CDR2 YSYEKL. CDR3 in amino acids: CASRGAGPSNTQYF. CDR3 bases: TGCGCCAGCAGGGGAGCGGGCCCCTCGAATACGCAGTATTTT.

V usage is TRBV6-4 and J usage is TRBJ2-1; 9 bases are a match to TRBD1. This CDR3 is built from 16 residues. Trimming took 6 bases from V and 2 from J; bases not matched to a gene: 8. The germline V gene has CDR1 MRHNA and CDR2 SNTAGT. The CDR3 reads CASSAPRDRAYNEQFF. The DNA of the CDR3 is TGTGCCAGCAGCGCCCCCCGGGACAGGGCCTACAATGAGCAGTTCTTC.

V is TRBV29-1 and J is TRBJ1-2, with TRBD1 identical over 9 bases. CDR1 is SQVTM and CDR2 is ANQGSEA in the germline V gene. The junction had 3 bases not matched to a gene; V was cut back by 4 bases and J by 3 bases. The CDR3 runs 13 residues. The CDR3 protein is CSVARQGDYGYTF. In DNA form, the CDR3 reads TGCAGCGTTGCGCGACAGGGGGACTATGGCTACACCTTC.

The chain is built from TRBV29-1 and TRBJ2-3; D might be TRBD1 (6 bases). This CDR3 has 14 amino acids. The V and J ends lost 3 bases and 4 bases respectively, with 14 bases between them. From germline, CDR1 is SQVTM and CDR2 ANQGSEA. CDR3 protein: CSVDQGWQADTQYF. CDR3 bases: TGCAGCGTTGATCAGGGGTGGCAGGCAGATACGCAGTATTTT.

V usage is TRBV5-1 and J usage is TRBJ2-1; TRBD2 aligns across 7 bases. The CDR3 totals 15 residues. V was pared by 0 bases and J by 4 bases, with 4 bases of the junction left unmatched. The germline CDR1 and CDR2 sequences are SGHRS and YFSETQ. The CDR3 loop reads CASSLGGGDYNEQFF. Written as DNA, the CDR3 is TGCGCCAGCAGCTTGGGTGGGGGGGATTACAATGAGCAGTTCTTC.

J is TRBJ1-5 and V is TRBV6-1; D is unresolved. Trimming left V 1 base short and J 5 bases short, with 18 bases between. There are 17 residues in the CDR3. The germline V gene encodes CDR1 MNHNS and CDR2 SASEGT. The DNA for the CDR3 is TGTGCCAGCAGTGAAGTTGGGTCTTATTGGAGGGATCAGCCCCAGCATTTT. Its protein is CASSEVGSYWRDQPQHF.

The CDR3 loop reads CATSRVRGLDQYF. Written as DNA, the CDR3 is TGTGCCACCAGCAGAGTGAGGGGGTTGGACCAGTACTTC. V gene TRBV15 combines with J gene TRBJ2-7; the D gene is possibly TRBD1 (6 bases). Germline CDR1 LNHNV, CDR2 YYDKDF (reference sequence). V dropped 1 base and J dropped 10 bases, with 14 bases sitting between them. The CDR3 spans 13 residues.

This chain links TRBV5-1 with TRBJ2-2, with 8 bases that match TRBD1. This CDR3 has 15 residues. The ends lost 1 base at V and 5 bases at J; junction bases unmatched: 4. Germline V CDR1 and CDR2: SGHRS, YFSETQ. This CDR3 is CASSLRGQGTGELFF. The CDR3 region has the DNA TGCGCCAGCAGCTTGCGAGGACAGGGTACCGGGGAGCTGTTTTTT.

This chain uses TRBV29-1 with TRBJ1-1, with D possibly matching TRBD1 (5 bases). This CDR3 region has 13 residues. The V and J ends lost 7 bases and 3 bases respectively, with 15 bases between them. The germline CDR1 and CDR2 sequences are SQVTM and ANQGSEA. The CDR3 here is CSGSRGWDTEAFF. As DNA, the CDR3 is TGCAGCGGGAGTAGGGGTTGGGACACTGAAGCTTTCTTT.

The chain uses TRBV9 and TRBJ2-2; 7 nucleotides match TRBD2. This CDR3 region has 17 residues. Germline V gene sequence: CDR1 SGDLS, CDR2 YYNGEE. V was clipped by 0 bases and J by 1 base; unmatched bases: 6. CDR3 in amino acids: CASSVGLSGENTGELFF. For the CDR3, the DNA is TGTGCCAGCAGCGTAGGGTTGAGCGGGGAGAACACCGGGGAGCTGTTTTTT.

The V call is TRBV25-1, the J call TRBJ2-1; possible D gene TRBD2, 5 bases. Germline CDR1 reads MGHDK; CDR2 reads SYGVNS. Trimming cost V 3 bases and J 2 bases, with 11 bases left between them. CDR3 length: 15 amino acids. CDR3 loop: CASSELDGAYNEQFF. DNA of the CDR3: TGTGCCAGCAGTGAGTTAGACGGGGCCTACAATGAGCAGTTCTTC. The full variable domain, rest sourced from reference TRBV25-1 and TRBJ2-1, is EADIYQTPRYLVIGTGKKITLECSQTMGHDKMYWYQQDPGMELHLIHYSYGVNSTEKGDLSSESTVSRIRTEHFPLTLESARPSHTSQYLCASSELDGAYNEQFFGPGTRLTVL.

This chain connects TRBV2 to TRBJ2-7, with TRBD1 matching 8 bases. The CDR3 length is 13 residues. Germline V lookup: CDR1 SNHLY, CDR2 FYNNEI. J lost 5 bases, V lost 5 bases, and 5 bases had no gene match. CDR3 protein: CASSPDRDNEQYF. As DNA, the CDR3 is TGTGCCAGCAGTCCGGACAGGGACAACGAGCAGTACTTC.

V usage is TRBV18 and J usage is TRBJ1-2; 9 bases match TRBD1. J was trimmed by 5 bases and V by 3 bases; bases with no gene match: 4. This CDR3 region has 14 residues. Germline values: CDR1 KGHSH, CDR2 LQKENI. The CDR3 protein is CASSPGQGRYGYTF. The CDR3 region has the DNA TGTGCCAGCTCACCGGGACAGGGACGGTATGGCTACACCTTC.

V and J are TRBV5-1 and TRBJ2-7; possible D gene TRBD2, 5 bases. This CDR3 contains 16 residues. Per germline, CDR1 SGHRS and CDR2 YFSETQ. V lost 0 bases, J lost 3 bases, and 16 bases lay in between. This CDR3 reads CASSLGGQNSFYEQYF. DNA of the CDR3: TGCGCCAGCAGCTTGGGCGGGCAAAACTCATTCTACGAGCAGTACTTC.

This chain uses TRBV7-2 with TRBJ2-7; possible D gene TRBD2, 6 bases. There are 14 residues in the CDR3. V shed 2 bases and J shed 4 bases, with 12 bases lying between them. CDR1 is SGHTA and CDR2 is FQGNSA in the germline V gene. The CDR3 nucleotides are TGTGCCAGCAGCTTAAGGGGAGGTGGGTACGAGCAGTACTTC. This sequence encodes CASSLRGGGYEQYF.

The chain combines TRBV5-1 with TRBJ2-2; 8 bases line up with TRBD1. Germline V gives CDR1 SGHRS, CDR2 YFSETQ. This CDR3 is built from 16 residues. The ends lost 4 bases at V and 7 bases at J; junction bases unmatched: 12. CDR3 in DNA: TGCGCCAGCAGCCCAACGATGATTGACAGGGGCGGGGAGCTGTTTTTT. Its protein product is CASSPTMIDRGGELFF.

The chain links TRBV2 to TRBJ1-6; tentative D call: TRBD1 (5 bases). Germline V gene data show CDR1 as SNHLY and CDR2 as FYNNEI. Between the trimmed V and J ends, which lost 11 bases and 9 bases, there was a span of 17 bases. This CDR3 is 13 amino acids long. The CDR3 here is CARTGTYGSPLHF. In DNA, the CDR3 is TGTGCCCGCACCGGGACTTATGGTTCACCCCTCCACTTT.

V gene TRBV4-3 combines with J gene TRBJ2-7; 7 bases align to TRBD2. Germline assignment: CDR1 LGHNA and CDR2 YSLEER. The CDR3 totals 15 residues. V dropped 0 bases and J dropped 1; count of bases not matched to a gene: 3. In DNA, the CDR3 is TGCGCCAGCAGCCAAGAACTAGCGCTTTCCTACGAGCAGTACTTC. Translation gives CASSQELALSYEQYF.

The chain couples TRBV5-1 to TRBJ1-2; 9 nucleotides align to TRBD1. This CDR3 region has 14 residues. J lost 8 bases, V lost 0 bases, and 5 bases had no gene match. CDR1 is SGHRS, CDR2 YFSETQ, per germline. The CDR3 nucleotides read TGCGCCAGCAGCTTGGAGGGACAGGGAAGCGGCTACACCTTC. Translation gives CASSLEGQGSGYTF.

V usage is TRBV29-1 and J usage is TRBJ1-1; 10 positions match TRBD1. CDR3 size: 15 residues. Unmatched junction bases numbered 12, after V lost 6 bases and J lost 5 bases. The germline CDR1 and CDR2 sequences are SQVTM and ANQGSEA. The CDR3 is CSVRRTGGIETEAFF. The CDR3 nucleotides are TGCAGCGTCAGAAGGACAGGGGGTATAGAAACTGAAGCTTTCTTT.

The gene calls are TRBV7-2 and TRBJ2-7, with 7 bases lining up with TRBD2. The V and J ends lost 4 bases and 0 bases, in that order; junction bases with no gene match: 3. Germline loops: CDR1 SGHTA, CDR2 FQGNSA. The CDR3 is 14 amino acids. The CDR3 is CASSYSGFSYEQYF. In nucleotides, the CDR3 is TGTGCCAGCAGCTATAGCGGGTTCTCCTACGAGCAGTACTTC.